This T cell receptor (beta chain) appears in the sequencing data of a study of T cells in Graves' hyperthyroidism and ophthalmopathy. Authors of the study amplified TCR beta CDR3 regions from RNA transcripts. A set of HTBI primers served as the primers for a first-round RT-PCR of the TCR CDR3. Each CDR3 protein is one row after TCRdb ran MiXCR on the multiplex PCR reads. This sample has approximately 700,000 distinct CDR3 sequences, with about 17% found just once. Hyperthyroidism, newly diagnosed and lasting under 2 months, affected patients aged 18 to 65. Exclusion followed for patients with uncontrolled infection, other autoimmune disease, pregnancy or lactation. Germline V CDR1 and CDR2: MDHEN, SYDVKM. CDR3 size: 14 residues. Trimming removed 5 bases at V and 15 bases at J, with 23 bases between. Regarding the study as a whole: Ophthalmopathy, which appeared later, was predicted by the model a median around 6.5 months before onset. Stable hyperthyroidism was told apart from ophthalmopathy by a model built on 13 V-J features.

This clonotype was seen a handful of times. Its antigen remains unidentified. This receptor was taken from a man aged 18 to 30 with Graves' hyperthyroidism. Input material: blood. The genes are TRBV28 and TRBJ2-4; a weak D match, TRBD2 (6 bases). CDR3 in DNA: TGTGCCAGCAGTCCCAGAAGTCCGCTAGCGCAGGCGTACTTC. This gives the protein CASSPRSPLAQAYF.